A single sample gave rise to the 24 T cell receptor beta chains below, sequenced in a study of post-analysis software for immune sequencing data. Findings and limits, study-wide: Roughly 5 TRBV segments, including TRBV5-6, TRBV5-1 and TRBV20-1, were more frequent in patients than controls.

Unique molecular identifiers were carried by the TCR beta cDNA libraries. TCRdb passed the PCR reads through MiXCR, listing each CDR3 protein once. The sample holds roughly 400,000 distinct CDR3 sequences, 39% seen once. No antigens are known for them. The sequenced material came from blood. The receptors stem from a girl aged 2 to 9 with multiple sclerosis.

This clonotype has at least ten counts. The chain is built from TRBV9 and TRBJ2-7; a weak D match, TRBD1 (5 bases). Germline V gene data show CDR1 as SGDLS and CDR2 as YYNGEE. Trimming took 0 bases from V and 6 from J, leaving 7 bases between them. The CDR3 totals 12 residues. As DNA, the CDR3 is TGTGCCAGCAGCGTAGGACAGTGCGAGCAGTACTTC. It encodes CASSVGQCEQYF.

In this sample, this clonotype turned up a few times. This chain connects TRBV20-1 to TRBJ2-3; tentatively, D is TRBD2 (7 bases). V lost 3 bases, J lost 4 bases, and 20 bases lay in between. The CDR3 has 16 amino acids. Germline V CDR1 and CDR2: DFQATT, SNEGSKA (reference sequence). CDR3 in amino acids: CSASFAPRGASDTQYF. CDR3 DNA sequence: TGCAGTGCTAGCTTCGCCCCCCGGGGGGCTTCAGATACGCAGTATTTT.

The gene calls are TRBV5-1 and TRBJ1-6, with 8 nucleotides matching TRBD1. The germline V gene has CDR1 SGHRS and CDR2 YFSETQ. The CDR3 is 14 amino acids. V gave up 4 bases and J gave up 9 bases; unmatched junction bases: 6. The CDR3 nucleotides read TGCGCCAGCAGCCCGGGACAGGAGGTTTCACCCCTCCACTTT. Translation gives CASSPGQEVSPLHF.

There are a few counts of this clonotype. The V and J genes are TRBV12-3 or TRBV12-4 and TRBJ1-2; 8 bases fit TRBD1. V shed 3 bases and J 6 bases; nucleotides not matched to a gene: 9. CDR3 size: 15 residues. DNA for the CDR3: TGTGCCAGCAGTTTGGGTACAGGACAGGGACATGGCTACACCTTC. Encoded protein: CASSLGTGQGHGYTF.

This CDR3 reads CSARRAVENEQFF. The DNA for the CDR3 is TGCAGTGCTAGACGGGCAGTCGAAAATGAGCAGTTCTTC. The V gene is TRBV20-1, the J gene TRBJ2-1; D not resolved. The germline V gene encodes CDR1 DFQATT and CDR2 SNEGSKA (reference sequence). CDR3 size: 13 residues. Trimming took 2 bases from V and 7 from J, leaving 12 bases between them.

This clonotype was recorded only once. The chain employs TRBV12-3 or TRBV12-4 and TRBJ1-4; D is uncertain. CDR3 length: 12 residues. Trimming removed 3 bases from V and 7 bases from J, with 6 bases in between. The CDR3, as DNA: TGTGCCAGCAGTTTGGTGATTGAAAAACTGTTTTTT. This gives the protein CASSLVIEKLFF.

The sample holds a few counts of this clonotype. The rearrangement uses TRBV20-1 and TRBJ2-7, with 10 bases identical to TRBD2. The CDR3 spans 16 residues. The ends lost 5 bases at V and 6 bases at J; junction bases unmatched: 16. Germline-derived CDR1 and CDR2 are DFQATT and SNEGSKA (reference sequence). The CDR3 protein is CSAPGYNLAGAGEQYF. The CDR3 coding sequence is TGCAGTGCTCCTGGATACAATCTAGCGGGAGCCGGCGAGCAGTACTTC.

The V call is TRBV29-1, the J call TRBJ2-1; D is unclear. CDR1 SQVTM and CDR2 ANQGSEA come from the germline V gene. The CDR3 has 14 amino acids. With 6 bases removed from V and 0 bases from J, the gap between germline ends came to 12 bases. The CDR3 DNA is TGCAGCGTCGGTGGGAAGAGCTCCTACAATGAGCAGTTCTTC. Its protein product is CSVGGKSSYNEQFF.

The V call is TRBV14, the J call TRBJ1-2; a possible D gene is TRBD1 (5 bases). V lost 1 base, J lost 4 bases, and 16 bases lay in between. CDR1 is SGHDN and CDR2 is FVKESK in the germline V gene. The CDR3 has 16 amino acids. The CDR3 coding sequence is TGTGCCAGCAGCCAAGCACGGGCGGGACGTGGCTATGGCTACACCTTC. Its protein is CASSQARAGRGYGYTF.

The CDR3 DNA sequence: TGTGCCAGCAGTTTTACGGAGACCTACAATGAGCAGTTCTTC. It yields the protein CASSFTETYNEQFF. V usage is TRBV6-6 and J usage is TRBJ2-1; no clear D. The CDR3 length is 14 residues. V lost 4 bases to trimming and J lost 2 bases, with 9 bases between them. The germline gives CDR1 MNHNY, CDR2 SVGAGI (reference sequence).

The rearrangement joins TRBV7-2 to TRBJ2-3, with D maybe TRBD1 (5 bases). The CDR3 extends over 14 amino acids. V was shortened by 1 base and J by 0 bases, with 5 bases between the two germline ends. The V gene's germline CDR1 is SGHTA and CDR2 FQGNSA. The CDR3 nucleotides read TGTGCCAGCAGCTTAGAGGGGAGCACAGATACGCAGTATTTT. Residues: CASSLEGSTDTQYF. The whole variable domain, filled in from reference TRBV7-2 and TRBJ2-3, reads GAGVSQSPSNKVTEKGKDVELRCDPISGHTALYWYRQSLGQGLEFLIYFQGNSAPDKSGLPSDRFSAERTGGSVSTLTIQRTQQEDSAVYLCASSLEGSTDTQYFGPGTRLTVL.

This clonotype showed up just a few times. CDR3 residues: CSAPHGAGPTDTQYF. The CDR3 DNA sequence: TGCAGTGCTCCGCACGGAGCGGGGCCCACAGATACGCAGTATTTT. J is TRBJ2-3 and V is TRBV20-1; 7 nucleotides line up with TRBD2. The J segment lost 2 bases and the V segment lost 5 bases, leaving 10 bases of the junction unmatched. The CDR3 runs to 15 residues. Germline lookup yields CDR1 DFQATT and CDR2 SNEGSKA (reference sequence).

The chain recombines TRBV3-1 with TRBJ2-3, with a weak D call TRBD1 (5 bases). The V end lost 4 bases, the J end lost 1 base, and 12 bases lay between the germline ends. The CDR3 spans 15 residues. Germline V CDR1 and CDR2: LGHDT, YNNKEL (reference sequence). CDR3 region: CASSRGYTGTDTQYF. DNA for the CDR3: TGTGCCAGCAGCCGGGGCTATACTGGCACAGATACGCAGTATTTT.

In nucleotides, the CDR3 is TGTGCCAGCAGTTGGGTAGACATTACTGAGCAGTTCTTC. Its protein is CASSWVDITEQFF. This chain uses TRBV6-2 or TRBV6-3 with TRBJ2-1; D gene unclear. V was shortened by 4 bases and J by 9 bases, with 13 bases between the two germline ends. Germline lookup yields CDR1 MNHEY and CDR2 SVGEGT. The CDR3 length is 13 residues.

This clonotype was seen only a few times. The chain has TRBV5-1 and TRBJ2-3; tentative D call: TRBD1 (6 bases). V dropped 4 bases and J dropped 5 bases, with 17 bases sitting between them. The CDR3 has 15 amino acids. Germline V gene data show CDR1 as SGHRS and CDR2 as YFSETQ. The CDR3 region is CASSLRDIARDTQYF. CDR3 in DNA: TGCGCCAGCAGCCTCCGGGACATAGCAAGAGATACGCAGTATTTT.

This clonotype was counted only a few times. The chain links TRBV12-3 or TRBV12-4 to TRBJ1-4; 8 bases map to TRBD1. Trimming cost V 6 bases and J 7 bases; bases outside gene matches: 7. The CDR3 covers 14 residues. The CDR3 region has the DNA TGTGCCAGCAGCTACAGGGGGTGGAGTGAAAAACTGTTTTTT. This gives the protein CASSYRGWSEKLFF.

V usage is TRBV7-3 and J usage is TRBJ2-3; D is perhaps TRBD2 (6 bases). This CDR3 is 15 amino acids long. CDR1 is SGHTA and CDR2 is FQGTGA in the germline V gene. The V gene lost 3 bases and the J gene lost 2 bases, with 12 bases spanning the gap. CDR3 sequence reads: CASSFWGVPTDTQYF. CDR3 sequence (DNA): TGTGCCAGCAGCTTTTGGGGGGTTCCCACAGATACGCAGTATTTT.

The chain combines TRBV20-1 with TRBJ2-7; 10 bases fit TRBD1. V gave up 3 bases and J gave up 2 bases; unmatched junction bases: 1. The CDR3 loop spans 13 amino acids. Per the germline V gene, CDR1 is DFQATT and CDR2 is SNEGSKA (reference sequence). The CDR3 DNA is TGCAGTGCTAGGGGACAGGGGACCTACGAGCAGTACTTC. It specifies CSARGQGTYEQYF.

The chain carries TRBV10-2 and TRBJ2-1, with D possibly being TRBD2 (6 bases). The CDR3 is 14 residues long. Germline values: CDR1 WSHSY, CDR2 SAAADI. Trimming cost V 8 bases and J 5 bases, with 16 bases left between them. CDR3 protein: CASSRRGRDNEQFF. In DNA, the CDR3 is TGCGCCAGCTCCCGGCGGGGACGGGACAATGAGCAGTTCTTC.

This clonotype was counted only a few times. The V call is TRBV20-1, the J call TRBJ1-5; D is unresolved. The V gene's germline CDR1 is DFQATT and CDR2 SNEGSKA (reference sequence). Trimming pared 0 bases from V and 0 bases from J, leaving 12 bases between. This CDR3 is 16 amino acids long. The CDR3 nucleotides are TGCAGTGCTAGAGATAGGGCAGAAAATAGCAATCAGCCCCAGCATTTT. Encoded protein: CSARDRAENSNQPQHF.

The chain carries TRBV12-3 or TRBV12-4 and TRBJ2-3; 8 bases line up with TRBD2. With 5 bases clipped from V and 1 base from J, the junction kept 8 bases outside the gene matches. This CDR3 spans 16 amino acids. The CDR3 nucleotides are TGTGCCAGCAGTCCCCTAGCGGGTCGGGGCACAGATACGCAGTATTTT. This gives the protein CASSPLAGRGTDTQYF.

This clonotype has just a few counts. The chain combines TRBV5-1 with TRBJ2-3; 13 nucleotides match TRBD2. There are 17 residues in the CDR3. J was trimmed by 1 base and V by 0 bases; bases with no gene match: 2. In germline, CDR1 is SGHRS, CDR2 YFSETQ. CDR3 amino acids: CASSLGTSGRRTDTQYF. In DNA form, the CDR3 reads TGCGCCAGCAGCTTGGGGACTAGCGGGAGACGCACAGATACGCAGTATTTT.

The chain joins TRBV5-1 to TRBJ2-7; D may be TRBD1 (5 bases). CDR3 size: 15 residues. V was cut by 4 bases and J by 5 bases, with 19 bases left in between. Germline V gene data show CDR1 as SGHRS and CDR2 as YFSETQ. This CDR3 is CASSQGVIEAHEQYF. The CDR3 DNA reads TGCGCCAGCAGCCAAGGGGTAATTGAAGCCCACGAGCAGTACTTC.

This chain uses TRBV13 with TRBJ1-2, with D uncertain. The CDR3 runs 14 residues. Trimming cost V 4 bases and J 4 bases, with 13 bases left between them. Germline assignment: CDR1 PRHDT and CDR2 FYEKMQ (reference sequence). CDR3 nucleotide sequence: TGTGCCAGCAGCTATGTCTTGAGAGGCTATGGCTACACCTTC. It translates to CASSYVLRGYGYTF. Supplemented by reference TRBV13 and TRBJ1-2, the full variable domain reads AAGVIQSPRHLIKEKRETATLKCYPIPRHDTVYWYQQGPGQDPQFLISFYEKMQSDKGSIPDRFSAQQFSDYHSELNMSSLELGDSALYFCASSYVLRGYGYTFGSGTRLTVV.